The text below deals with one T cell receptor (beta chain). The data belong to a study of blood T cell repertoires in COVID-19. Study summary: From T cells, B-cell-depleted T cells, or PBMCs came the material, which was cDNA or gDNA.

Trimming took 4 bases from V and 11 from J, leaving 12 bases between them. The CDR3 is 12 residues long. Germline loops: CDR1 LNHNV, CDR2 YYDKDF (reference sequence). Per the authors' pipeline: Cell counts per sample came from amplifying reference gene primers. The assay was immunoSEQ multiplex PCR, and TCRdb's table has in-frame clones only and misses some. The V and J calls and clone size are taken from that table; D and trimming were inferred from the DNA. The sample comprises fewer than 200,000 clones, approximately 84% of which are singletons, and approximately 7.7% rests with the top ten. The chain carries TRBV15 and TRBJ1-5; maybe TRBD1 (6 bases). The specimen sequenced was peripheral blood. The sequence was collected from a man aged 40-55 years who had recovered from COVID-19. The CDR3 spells CATSTLQGSQHF. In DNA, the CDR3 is TGTGCCACCAGCACGTTACAGGGATCCCAGCATTTT.